What follows are 7 T cell receptor beta chains derived from one specimen sequenced in a study of T cells after somatic rescue of genetic block. Assay: immunoSEQ multiplex PCR; the TCRdb copy retains only in-frame clones and omits some. Counted here are tens of thousands of clones, around 89% occurring once; the ten biggest clones make up 1.5% to 2%. The sequenced sample was peripheral blood mononuclear cells (PBMCs). These receptors came from a woman between 18 and 29 years old.

The rearrangement links TRBV5-4 to TRBJ2-7; D is perhaps TRBD1 (6 bases). Looked up from germline, CDR1 is SGHNT and CDR2 is YYREEE (reference sequence). The CDR3 has 13 residues. Trimming cost V 4 bases and J 0 bases, with 8 bases left between them. The CDR3 nucleotides read TGTGCCAGCAGCGTGGGGGCCTCCTACGAGCAGTACTTC. It translates to CASSVGASYEQYF.

The chain couples TRBV6-1 to TRBJ2-4, with 7 bases lining up with TRBD2. Trimming at V came to 7 bases and at J to 5 bases, leaving 11 bases not matched to a gene. Germline V gives CDR1 MNHNS, CDR2 SASEGT. The CDR3 extends over 15 amino acids. This chain's CDR3 is CASNEEGGSENIQYF. CDR3 nucleotides: TGTGCCAGCAACGAAGAGGGCGGGAGTGAAAACATTCAGTACTTC.

This chain connects TRBV10-2 to TRBJ2-5, with D possibly being TRBD1 (5 bases). The CDR3 is made up of 14 amino acids. Germline CDR1 WSHSY, CDR2 SAAADI. V shed 0 bases and J shed 2 bases, with 7 bases lying between them. The CDR3 here is CASSESYRQETQYF. In DNA, the CDR3 is TGCGCCAGCAGTGAGTCGTACAGGCAAGAGACCCAGTACTTC.

V usage is TRBV4-3 and J usage is TRBJ2-1; 14 bases are a match to TRBD2. Germline V gene lookup returns CDR1 LGHNA and CDR2 YSLEER. The trim removed 3 bases at V and 4 bases at J, leaving 8 bases unmatched. CDR3 length: 18 amino acids. The CDR3 DNA follows: TGCGCCAGCAGCCAGGGCGGACTAGCGGGAGGTTCATACAATGAGCAGTTCTTC. Protein: CASSQGGLAGGSYNEQFF.

This clone has only a few counts. This chain joins TRBV6-6 and TRBJ2-7; D ambiguous. The germline gives CDR1 MNHNY, CDR2 SVGAGI (reference sequence). V was trimmed by 4 bases and J by 2 bases, leaving 18 bases between them. The CDR3 loop spans 16 amino acids. The CDR3 sequence: CASSLKIGALAYEQYF. The CDR3 nucleotides read TGTGCCAGCAGTTTGAAGATCGGAGCCCTTGCCTACGAGCAGTACTTC.

This chain links TRBV28 with TRBJ1-1, with unresolved D. The V end lost 7 bases, the J end lost 1 base, and 16 bases lay between the germline ends. Germline-derived CDR1 and CDR2 are MDHEN and SYDVKM. This CDR3 is built from 15 residues. CDR3 sequence (DNA): TGTGCCAGCATCCCTCCCTTGGGTCCGAACACTGAAGCTTTCTTT. It encodes CASIPPLGPNTEAFF.

The rearrangement links TRBV2 to TRBJ1-4, with a weak D call TRBD1 (6 bases). This CDR3 comprises 15 residues. In germline, CDR1 is SNHLY, CDR2 FYNNEI. V shed 7 bases and J shed 14 bases, with 26 bases lying between them. This CDR3 reads CASTQAGAGARGLFF. DNA of the CDR3: TGTGCCAGCACCCAAGCGGGGGCAGGGGCCCGCGGGCTGTTTTTT. The complete variable domain, with remaining parts taken from reference TRBV2 and TRBJ1-4, reads EPEVTQTPSHQVTQMGQEVILRCVPISNHLYFYWYRQILGQKVEFLVSFYNNEISEKSEIFDDQFSVERPDGSNFTLKIRSTKLEDSAMYFCASTQAGAGARGLFFGSGTQLSVL.